This T cell receptor (beta chain) was sequenced for a study of beta chain features in type 1 diabetes. Overall study context: Cell yields, gender and age were similar in healthy donors and patients.

This CDR3 contains 15 residues. Trimming cost V 3 bases and J 8 bases; bases outside gene matches: 5. The germline gives CDR1 PRHDT, CDR2 FYEKMQ (reference sequence). Study conclusions and caveats: Type 1 diabetes patients had moderately but significantly shorter TCRB CDR3s in all four CD4+ subsets.

Expressed TCRB transcripts were sequenced because the entire RNA isolate underwent reverse transcription. Using immunoSEQ multiplex PCR, the repertoire was profiled, and TCRdb retains in-frame clones only, with some absent. The table has 640,000 or so clones, around 15% seen once; the top ten hold 0.035% to 0.045%. As concerns this clone: Its antigen is unknown.

The material sequenced was naive CD4+ T cells from blood. The chain employs TRBV13 and TRBJ1-6; 9 nucleotides match TRBD1. The clonotype comes from a man younger than 35 with type 1 diabetes. In DNA, the CDR3 is TGTGCCAGCAGCTTCCGGGACAGGGTGTATTCACCCCTCCACTTT. Translation gives CASSFRDRVYSPLHF.